This T cell receptor (beta chain) is from a study of response to subunit inactivated influenza vaccine. This clonotype was counted a few times. Using its own MiXCR run on the RT-PCR reads, TCRdb lists one record per CDR3 protein. Here the sample spans about 170,000 distinct CDR3 sequences, roughly 12% being singletons. This CDR3 spans 15 amino acids. The ends were cut back, 7 bases at V and 7 bases at J, with 19 bases in the middle. The sample was also linked to a second study, of T cells expressing NK-cell markers. As reported in that work: Researchers built TCR beta cDNA using 5'RACE template switching with UMIs. Sorted CD3+CD56+NKG2C+, CD3+CD56+NKG2C- and CD3+CD56-NKG2C+ T-cell subsets were beta-chain profiled. Among the experiments, several used an anti-gamma-delta TCR antibody to restrict sorting to alpha-beta TCR T cells. HCMV specificity of the expanded NKG2C+ T cell clones was not established.

V gene TRBV12-3 or TRBV12-4 combines with J gene TRBJ2-2; D is perhaps TRBD2 (5 bases). The sequence was obtained from a man between 45 and 60 years old who received an inactivated influenza vaccine. The specimen was CD8+ T cells sorted from PBMCs, collected approximately 13 days after vaccination. Here the CDR3 reads CASNLESGVVGELFF. The CDR3 region has the DNA TGTGCCAGCAACCTAGAATCCGGGGTGGTCGGGGAGCTGTTTTTT.